This T cell receptor beta chain came from a study of T cells in Graves' hyperthyroidism and ophthalmopathy. Study in general: Peripheral blood was taken when the disease was first diagnosed, before any treatment began. Regarding the study as a whole: Clonotypes that were expanded in thyroid above 0.001 mostly appeared in blood too.

Germline CDR1 reads MNHEY; CDR2 reads SVGAGI. The germline V and J ends were trimmed by 4 bases and 7 bases, with 26 bases remaining between them. The CDR3 runs 17 residues. The table lists this clonotype with a few counts. The antigen remains unidentified. RNA transcripts yielded amplified TCR beta CDR3 regions. HTBI primers were the set used in a first-round RT-PCR of the TCR CDR3. TCRdb redid the calling of the multiplex PCR reads with MiXCR, one entry per CDR3 protein. Of approximately 610,000 distinct CDR3 sequences in the sample, 14% to 15% were seen once. Clinicians diagnosed patients from clinical symptoms, serum thyroxine and TRAb, thyroid ultrasound and orbital computed tomography. The authors obtained PBMCs from 10 ml of fresh peripheral blood.

Sequencing was done on a sample of blood. The rearrangement joins TRBV6-5 to TRBJ2-7; TRBD1 is a possible D gene (9 bases). This TCR was sampled from a woman in her 40s with Graves' ophthalmopathy. The CDR3 nucleotides read TGTGCCAGCAGTTCGCCCCGGACAGGGGAGCGGGGGAGAGAGCAGTACTTC. This encodes CASSSPRTGERGREQYF.